This T cell receptor beta chain was sequenced for a study of T cell responses to AZD1222 COVID-19 vaccine. Study results and caveats: Close to half of all spike-specific TCRs reportedly target regions of the variants that are unmutated. Mapped onto spike, vaccine-associated CD4 TCRs spanned it and were dominant at 160-218 and 743-854.

Worth noting for this clone: Its antigen is unidentified.

V was cut by 3 bases and J by 3 bases, with 14 bases left in between. The CDR3 runs to 15 residues. The germline CDR1 and CDR2 sequences are MDHEN and SYDVKM. The table came from immunoSEQ multiplex PCR; TCRdb's copy has only in-frame clones and leaves some out. Of about 120,000 clones in the sample, about 90% were seen once. The chain has TRBV28 and TRBJ1-1; D uncertain. The source is an adult in good health. Source: peripheral blood, taken on day 0 of AZD1222 vaccination. Here the CDR3 DNA reads TGTGCCAGCAGTTTTACGGAAGCTTGGGACACTGAAGCTTTCTTT. Amino acids: CASSFTEAWDTEAFF.